Each of the 14 T cell receptor beta chains below was sequenced from the same sample in a study of CD8+CD57+ T cells in acquired aplastic anemia. According to the study, genomic DNA was the template for TCR beta VDJ and CDR3 profiling. TCRdb processed the reads anew with MiXCR; each CDR3 protein has one entry. The sample includes 120,000 or so distinct CDR3 sequences, about two fifths of them seen just once. Patients chosen for sequencing had shown CD8+CD57+ cell expansion by flow cytometry. The material sequenced was sorted CD4+, CD8+, or CD8+CD57+ T cells (not recorded which) from PBMCs. These receptor sequences come from a human donor with aplastic anemia.

There are many counts of this clonotype. The chain recombines TRBV5-6 with TRBJ2-1; 11 bases are a match to TRBD2. V shed 4 bases and J 4 bases; nucleotides not matched to a gene: 7. The CDR3 is 16 residues long. Per germline, CDR1 SGHDT and CDR2 YYEEEE. CDR3 nucleotides: TGTGCCAGCAGCGCCTCGGGACTAGCGGTTTACAATGAGCAGTTCTTC. Translating gives CASSASGLAVYNEQFF.

In its sample, this clonotype was seen many times. This sequence joins TRBV10-2 and TRBJ1-2; 7 bases line up with TRBD1. Germline V gene lookup returns CDR1 WSHSY and CDR2 SAAADI. V dropped 4 bases and J dropped 7; count of bases not matched to a gene: 15. The CDR3 sequence is 16 residues long. The CDR3 DNA reads TGCGCCAGCAGTGGGACCCCTGTAGGGGGCGAAGGTGGCTACACCTTC. Translating gives CASSGTPVGGEGGYTF.

The CDR3 loop is CAISVDEGGSTEAFF. CDR3 DNA sequence: TGTGCCATCAGTGTAGACGAGGGGGGTAGCACTGAAGCTTTCTTT. The rearrangement uses TRBV10-3 and TRBJ1-1, with D tentatively TRBD1 (6 bases). The CDR3 is 15 residues long. In germline, CDR1 is ENHRY, CDR2 SYGVKD. The ends were cut back, 4 bases at V and 4 bases at J, with 16 bases in the middle.

The chain employs TRBV11-1 and TRBJ2-7, with 8 bases lining up with TRBD1. V gave up 5 bases and J gave up 2 bases; unmatched junction bases: 11. Per the germline V gene, CDR1 is SGHAT and CDR2 is FQDESV (reference sequence). The CDR3 extends over 16 amino acids. CDR3 in DNA: TGTGCCAGCAGCCAGCCCGGGACAGGCGACCCCTACGAGCAGTACTTC. Residues: CASSQPGTGDPYEQYF.

This clonotype was counted many times. The V gene is TRBV5-5, the J gene TRBJ1-5; D gene uncertain. Germline V gene sequence: CDR1 SGHKS, CDR2 YYEKEE (reference sequence). Trimming took 1 base from V and 4 from J, leaving 6 bases between them. The CDR3 spans 13 residues. CDR3 sequence (DNA): TGTGCCAGCAGCTTGACAGTTAATCAGCCCCAGCATTTT. Amino acid sequence: CASSLTVNQPQHF.

This clonotype has at least ten counts. This CDR3 reads CASSLDYEQFF. In DNA, the CDR3 is TGTGCCAGCAGTTTAGACTATGAGCAGTTCTTC. The V and J genes are TRBV12-3 or TRBV12-4 and TRBJ2-1, with D uncertain. The CDR3 covers 11 residues. V gave up 1 base and J gave up 8 bases, with 3 bases separating them.

In its sample, this clonotype was seen many times. J is TRBJ2-7 and V is TRBV19, with 7 bases fitting TRBD1. The CDR3 contains 13 residues. V gave up 5 bases and J gave up 6 bases; unmatched junction bases: 7. CDR1 is LNHDA and CDR2 is SQIVND in the germline V gene (reference sequence). CDR3 protein: CASSAYRGSEQYF. The CDR3, as DNA: TGTGCCAGTAGTGCCTACAGGGGTTCCGAGCAGTACTTC.

This clonotype showed up many times. In DNA form, the CDR3 reads TGTGCCACCAGCGGGGGACTAGCGGTTAACTCCTACGAGCAGTACTTC. It yields the protein CATSGGLAVNSYEQYF. The rearrangement joins TRBV15 to TRBJ2-7; 11 bases are a match to TRBD2. Trimming removed 5 bases from V and 0 bases from J; junction bases left unmatched: 6. The length of the CDR3 is 16 residues. The germline gives CDR1 LNHNV, CDR2 YYDKDF (reference sequence).

This clonotype was observed a single time. The chain links TRBV20-1 to TRBJ1-2; unclear D gene. With 3 bases removed from V and 4 bases from J, the gap between germline ends came to 18 bases. CDR3 length: 15 amino acids. Germline V gene data show CDR1 as DFQATT and CDR2 as SNEGSKA (reference sequence). The CDR3 region has the DNA TGCAGTGCTAGGATAAGTGGAGGGAGGAGCTATGGCTACACCTTC. This translates into CSARISGGRSYGYTF.

In its sample, this clonotype was seen many times. The chain employs TRBV5-1 and TRBJ2-2; D gene ambiguous. The V end lost 5 bases, the J end lost 1 base, and 3 bases lay between the germline ends. CDR1 is SGHRS and CDR2 is YFSETQ in the germline V gene. The CDR3 is 12 amino acids. CDR3 sequence reads: CASSRNTGELFF. The CDR3 DNA is TGCGCCAGCAGTAGGAACACCGGGGAGCTGTTTTTT.

The chain joins TRBV29-1 to TRBJ2-1; D not resolved. V dropped 5 bases and J dropped 5 bases, with 4 bases sitting between them. Germline loops: CDR1 SQVTM, CDR2 ANQGSEA. The CDR3 consists of 10 residues. The CDR3 protein is CSVRNNEQFF. CDR3 coding DNA: TGCAGCGTTCGTAACAATGAGCAGTTCTTC.

This clonotype has only a few counts. The chain combines TRBV24-1 with TRBJ2-3; D gene ambiguous. The V end was cut by 4 bases, the J end by 2 bases, with 15 bases between. CDR1 KGHDR and CDR2 SFDVKD come from the germline V gene. The CDR3 has 16 amino acids. CDR3 region: CATSDPLSDNTDTQYF. CDR3 DNA sequence: TGTGCCACCAGTGACCCCCTGTCAGATAACACAGATACGCAGTATTTT.

This clonotype was recorded at least ten times. V is TRBV19 and J is TRBJ1-5; D is ambiguous. The CDR3 contains 17 residues. Germline assignment: CDR1 LNHDA and CDR2 SQIVND (reference sequence). Trimming took 5 bases from V and 0 from J, leaving 17 bases between them. The CDR3 spells CASSSNGGRYSNQPQHF. The CDR3 bases are TGTGCCAGTAGTTCTAACGGTGGAAGATATAGCAATCAGCCCCAGCATTTT.

The chain recombines TRBV5-1 with TRBJ2-7, with 7 positions matching TRBD2. After removal of 3 bases from V and 2 bases from J, the junction contained 23 bases not matched to a gene. The CDR3 length is 20 residues. Germline loops: CDR1 SGHRS, CDR2 YFSETQ. Written as DNA, the CDR3 is TGCGCCAGCAGCTGGCTTACAAGCGGGGATTCGGGTTTGGCCCCCTACGAGCAGTACTTC. It yields the protein CASSWLTSGDSGLAPYEQYF.